The 19 T cell receptor beta chains listed next were all sequenced from one sample in a study of identical twins. TCRdb analysed the 5' RACE reads with MiXCR anew, one entry per CDR3 protein. The profile shows around 370,000 distinct CDR3 sequences, around 9% of them singletons. The sample consisted of naive T cells sorted from blood. These TCRs come from a woman aged 50 to 60 in good health.

This chain uses TRBV4-1 with TRBJ2-1, with TRBD2 matching 7 bases. The V segment lost 1 base and the J segment 0 bases; nucleotides outside the gene matches: 6. Germline V CDR1 and CDR2: MGHRA, YSYEKL. This CDR3 comprises 17 residues. The CDR3 sequence is CASSQVVGGSSYNEQFF. CDR3 nucleotide sequence: TGCGCCAGCAGCCAAGTGGTGGGAGGGAGCTCCTACAATGAGCAGTTCTTC.

This clonotype was counted a few times. The DNA for the CDR3 is TGTGCCAGCAGCCAGCCCGGGACATATTATGGCTACACCTTC. It translates to CASSQPGTYYGYTF. V gene TRBV3-1 combines with J gene TRBJ1-2, with D perhaps TRBD1 (6 bases). Trimming left V 3 bases short and J 5 bases short, with 13 bases between. Germline assignment: CDR1 LGHDT and CDR2 YNNKEL (reference sequence). The CDR3 totals 14 residues.

This clonotype was seen a few times. The genes are TRBV12-5 and TRBJ1-1; D gene ambiguous. Germline V lookup: CDR1 LGHNT, CDR2 FRNRAP. Deletions cut 0 bases from V and 11 bases from J, with 13 bases between. The CDR3 is made up of 13 amino acids. CDR3 DNA: TGTGCTAGTGGTTTGGTGGGCGTGACGGGGGCTTTCTTT. Protein: CASGLVGVTGAFF.

This clonotype was observed a handful of times. The V call is TRBV12-3 or TRBV12-4, the J call TRBJ1-5, with a tentative D call TRBD1 (5 bases). The CDR3 sequence is 14 residues long. V was trimmed by 6 bases and J by 3 bases, leaving 12 bases between them. The CDR3 protein is CASSPLGTNQPQHF. As DNA, the CDR3 is TGTGCCAGCAGCCCGCTGGGGACCAATCAGCCCCAGCATTTT.

The V gene is TRBV27, the J gene TRBJ2-7; D may match TRBD1 or TRBD2 (6 bases each). From germline, CDR1 is MNHEY and CDR2 SMNVEV (reference sequence). The ends were cut back, 8 bases at V and 0 bases at J, with 11 bases in the middle. The CDR3 is 13 amino acids. CDR3 bases: TGTGCCAGCTGGAGGGGGAGCTCCTACGAGCAGTACTTC. It is translated as CASWRGSSYEQYF.

Many counts were recorded for this clonotype. The chain is built from TRBV5-6 and TRBJ1-3; D is unresolved. CDR3 length: 17 amino acids. V was shortened by 2 bases and J by 12 bases, with 27 bases between the two germline ends. Germline loops: CDR1 SGHDT, CDR2 YYEEEE. The CDR3 sequence is CASSFGVGDPLGPHIYF. Here the CDR3 DNA reads TGTGCCAGCAGCTTTGGGGTTGGAGACCCTTTAGGACCTCACATATATTTT.

The chain has TRBV27 and TRBJ2-1; the D gene is possibly TRBD2 (5 bases). The V end was cut by 0 bases, the J end by 10 bases, with 10 bases between. The germline V gene encodes CDR1 MNHEY and CDR2 SMNVEV (reference sequence). The CDR3 length is 13 residues. The CDR3 protein is CASSLSRVGEQFF. The DNA of the CDR3 is TGTGCCAGCAGTTTATCGAGGGTTGGAGAGCAGTTCTTC.

This clonotype appeared many times. The V call is TRBV6-4, the J call TRBJ2-3; 8 bases line up with TRBD1. V lost 4 bases, J lost 2 bases, and 5 bases stayed unmatched. The CDR3 loop spans 15 amino acids. CDR1 and CDR2 (germline): MRHNA, SNTAGT. Here the CDR3 DNA reads TGTGCCAGCAGTGTAGCAGGGGGCCCCACAGATACGCAGTATTTT. Amino acid sequence: CASSVAGGPTDTQYF.

This clonotype was seen only a few times. The J gene is TRBJ1-2, the V gene TRBV11-2; TRBD1 might be the D (5 bases). This CDR3 comprises 15 residues. CDR1 is SGHAT and CDR2 is FQNNGV in the germline V gene. The V end was cut by 0 bases, the J end by 4 bases, with 12 bases between. DNA for the CDR3: TGTGCCAGCAGCTTAGATCTTGCAGGGCTCTATGGCTACACCTTC. Translated, it gives CASSLDLAGLYGYTF.

The sample holds a few counts of this clonotype. This chain links TRBV7-2 with TRBJ2-1, with a possible D match to TRBD2 (6 bases). Trimming shortened V by 0 bases and J by 15 bases, and 15 bases separated the two germline ends. This CDR3 has 13 residues. Germline V gene data show CDR1 as SGHTA and CDR2 as FQGNSA. Here the CDR3 DNA reads TGTGCCAGCAGCTTAGCCCCCCGGGAGAGGTCGTTCTTC. It translates to CASSLAPRERSFF.

This sequence joins TRBV27 and TRBJ2-1, with D uncertain. This CDR3 has 14 amino acids. The germline CDR1 and CDR2 sequences are MNHEY and SMNVEV (reference sequence). V was clipped by 3 bases and J by 7 bases, with 13 bases between them. The chain's CDR3 is CASSFTPGWNEQFF. CDR3 sequence (DNA): TGTGCCAGCAGTTTTACCCCCGGGTGGAATGAGCAGTTCTTC.

This clonotype came up many times. The V gene is TRBV11-2, the J gene TRBJ2-1; TRBD1 might be the D (6 bases). This CDR3 has 11 residues. Trimming removed 7 bases at V and 9 bases at J, with 10 bases between. The germline V gene encodes CDR1 SGHAT and CDR2 FQNNGV. CDR3 loop: CASTRGFEQFF. CDR3 coding DNA: TGTGCCAGCACCAGGGGCTTTGAGCAGTTCTTC.

The chain carries TRBV5-1 and TRBJ1-1; D remains unclear. Looked up from germline, CDR1 is SGHRS and CDR2 is YFSETQ. The CDR3 runs to 14 residues. The V and J ends lost 5 bases and 1 base respectively, with 12 bases between them. The chain's CDR3 is CASRLSGGNTEAFF. The CDR3 bases are TGCGCCAGCAGGCTCAGTGGCGGGAACACTGAAGCTTTCTTT.

This sequence joins TRBV7-9 and TRBJ2-5; D uncertain. V was pared by 5 bases and J by 2 bases, with 6 bases between. Germline CDR1 and CDR2: SEHNR and FQNEAQ (reference sequence). The CDR3 spans 12 residues. CDR3 region: CASSIPQETQYF. The CDR3 region has the DNA TGTGCCAGCAGCATTCCGCAAGAGACCCAGTACTTC.

This clonotype was found many times. This chain links TRBV21-1 with TRBJ2-7; the table's D call TRBD1 went unverified against the DNA. TRBV21-1 is marked as a pseudogene. The CDR3 length is 15 residues. CDR3 in amino acids: CASTKGGQGASEQYV. DNA of the CDR3: TGTGCCAGCACCAAGGGGGGGCAGGGGGCTTCCGAGCAGTACGTC.

This clonotype has only a few counts. The chain uses TRBV20-1 and TRBJ1-1, with D uncertain. Germline CDR1 is DFQATT and CDR2 is SNEGSKA (reference sequence). The CDR3 covers 13 residues. Trimming removed 3 bases at V and 8 bases at J, with 16 bases between. The DNA for the CDR3 is TGCAGTGCTAGCCGAGTCGGCCCCCCGGAAGCTTTCTTT. Its protein is CSASRVGPPEAFF.

The chain uses TRBV5-1 and TRBJ2-1, with unresolved D. The CDR3 totals 16 residues. V lost 4 bases, J lost 5 bases, and 19 bases lay in between. Looked up from germline, CDR1 is SGHRS and CDR2 is YFSETQ. This chain's CDR3 is CASSHGTLRPHNEQFF. CDR3 DNA: TGCGCCAGCAGCCACGGAACCCTCCGTCCTCACAATGAGCAGTTCTTC. Combining the CDR3 with reference TRBV5-1 and TRBJ2-1 gives the whole variable domain KAGVTQTPRYLIKTRGQQVTLSCSPISGHRSVSWYQQTPGQGLQFLFEYFSETQRNKGNFPGRFSGRQFSNSRSEMNVSTLELGDSALYLCASSHGTLRPHNEQFFGPGTRLTVL.

This clonotype was seen repeatedly, ten times or more. The chain carries TRBV14 and TRBJ2-1; D is ambiguous. Germline CDR1 SGHDN, CDR2 FVKESK. The CDR3 contains 11 residues. With 4 bases removed from V and 11 bases from J, the gap between germline ends came to 9 bases. The CDR3 is CASSLNAQQFF. The CDR3 nucleotides read TGTGCCAGCAGCCTTAATGCTCAGCAGTTCTTC. Supplemented by reference TRBV14 and TRBJ2-1, the full variable domain reads EAGVTQFPSHSVIEKGQTVTLRCDPISGHDNLYWYRRVMGKEIKFLLHFVKESKQDESGMPNNRFLAERTGGTYSTLKVQPAELEDSGVYFCASSLNAQQFFGPGTRLTVL.

This clonotype was detected only once. V gene TRBV5-5 combines with J gene TRBJ2-3; 8 nucleotides line up with TRBD2. V was clipped by 0 bases and J by 6 bases; unmatched bases: 9. Germline loops: CDR1 SGHKS, CDR2 YYEKEE (reference sequence). The CDR3 sequence is 16 residues long. The CDR3 DNA reads TGTGCCAGCAGCTTGGGGATAGCGGGATTGACTGATACGCAGTATTTT. As protein: CASSLGIAGLTDTQYF.